What follows are 6 T cell receptor beta chains derived from one specimen sequenced in a study of cytomegalovirus exposure and HLA in healthy donors. PCR was performed using 60 Vbeta and 13 Jbeta primers. Libraries were prepared by immunoSEQ multiplex PCR; TCRdb keeps only in-frame clonotypes and omits some of them. The table lists 65,000 to 90,000 clones, roughly 70% of them singletons. The sequenced sample consisted of PBMCs. These receptors came from a man in his sixties or seventies in good health and CMV-seronegative.

The chain links TRBV5-1 to TRBJ2-1; 9 nucleotides align to TRBD1. Unmatched junction bases numbered 6, after V lost 5 bases and J lost 3 bases. This CDR3 comprises 15 residues. Germline-derived CDR1 and CDR2 are SGHRS and YFSETQ. The chain's CDR3 is CASSPPGQGYNEQFF. As DNA, the CDR3 is TGCGCCAGCAGTCCCCCGGGACAGGGCTACAATGAGCAGTTCTTC. Supplemented by reference TRBV5-1 and TRBJ2-1, the full variable domain reads KAGVTQTPRYLIKTRGQQVTLSCSPISGHRSVSWYQQTPGQGLQFLFEYFSETQRNKGNFPGRFSGRQFSNSRSEMNVSTLELGDSALYLCASSPPGQGYNEQFFGPGTRLTVL.

The chain links TRBV7-8 to TRBJ1-5; tentatively, D is TRBD1 (5 bases). The CDR3 is 13 amino acids. In germline, CDR1 is SGHVS, CDR2 FQNEAQ. Trimming removed 5 bases at V and 6 bases at J, with 11 bases between. The CDR3 loop reads CASSAHQGQPQHF. As DNA, the CDR3 is TGTGCCAGCAGCGCACATCAGGGTCAGCCCCAGCATTTT.

This clone has more than one count but fewer than ten. This chain links TRBV2 with TRBJ2-5; TRBD2 matches at 9 bases. This CDR3 comprises 14 residues. CDR1 is SNHLY and CDR2 is FYNNEI in the germline V gene. The J segment lost 4 bases and the V segment lost 7 bases, leaving 7 bases of the junction unmatched. The CDR3 reads CASTRLAGRETQYF. CDR3 nucleotide sequence: TGTGCCAGCACTAGGCTAGCGGGGCGAGAGACCCAGTACTTC. Combining the CDR3 with reference TRBV2 and TRBJ2-5 gives the whole variable domain EPEVTQTPSHQVTQMGQEVILRCVPISNHLYFYWYRQILGQKVEFLVSFYNNEISEKSEIFDDQFSVERPDGSNFTLKIRSTKLEDSAMYFCASTRLAGRETQYFGPGTRLLVL.

The chain links TRBV28 to TRBJ2-7, with no clear D. CDR3 length equals 14 residues. Germline V gene data show CDR1 as MDHEN and CDR2 as SYDVKM. V lost 6 bases and J lost 0, with 12 bases in between. In nucleotides, the CDR3 is TGTGCCAGCAGCCCCCGAGCCCTCTCCTACGAGCAGTACTTC. Encoded protein: CASSPRALSYEQYF.

A note on this clone: The junction and the germline gene differ at one end; a read error may be behind it. This chain links TRBV7-2 with TRBJ1-5; the match to TRBD1 covers 7 bases. The CDR3 totals 15 residues. Germline lookup yields CDR1 SGHTA and CDR2 FQGNSA. The CDR3 here is CASSKGQRGNQLQHF. DNA of the CDR3: TGTGCCAGCAGCAAGGGACAGAGGGGCAATCAGCTCCAGCATTTT.

This chain links TRBV4-3 with TRBJ1-1, with D possibly TRBD1 on 6 matching bases. Germline lookup yields CDR1 LGHNA and CDR2 YSLEER. The V end lost 1 base, the J end lost 1 base, and 10 bases lay between the germline ends. The CDR3 has 15 amino acids. CDR3 sequence: CASSQAWTENTEAFF. CDR3 DNA: TGCGCCAGCAGCCAAGCTTGGACAGAGAACACTGAAGCTTTCTTT.